What follows is one T cell receptor (beta chain) and its context. What it recognizes is unknown. Researchers ran the PCR with 60 Vbeta and 13 Jbeta primers. TCRdb keeps only in-frame clones here, not all; method: immunoSEQ multiplex PCR. The table records around 130,000 clones, approximately 83% of them present only once. These data originate in a study of cytomegalovirus exposure and HLA in healthy donors. Study-level findings and limits: Versus the approximately 700-donor mean, an Asian-associated ancestry cluster reportedly showed fewer N-insertions in a later analysis.

The sequence was collected from a girl aged 2 to 10 in good health and CMV-seronegative. Material for sequencing was PBMCs.

CDR3: CASSPGLAGGTRYF. The CDR3 DNA is TGTGCCAGCAGTCCCGGACTAGCGGGAGGTACCAGGTACTTC. This rearrangement joins TRBV27 to TRBJ2-5, with TRBD2 matching over 14 bases. The CDR3 loop spans 14 amino acids. V lost 5 bases and J lost 13; bases outside the gene matches: 9. CDR1 and CDR2 (germline): MNHEY, SMNVEV (reference sequence).